The next 15 T cell receptor beta chains were all read from a single sample in a study of molecular identifiers for immune sequencing clone quantification (dated by TCRdb to 2016 to 2019). The library was prepared using PCR. Sequencing relied on a NextSeq 500. Starting from the raw public reads, TCRdb applied fastp trimming at Q25, assembled clones with MiXCR and retained in-frame beta chains. Rows are unified per CDR3 protein, each entry keeping the most common DNA and genes. The sample table shows about 500,000 distinct CDR3 sequences, and around 23% are seen once. The ten top clones hold around 0.8% of the sample. Sequencing was carried out using naive CD8+ T cells from blood, with Jurkat cell RNA spiked in. This sample's cell subset or site label indicates: FACS-sorted CD8+CD4-CCR7+CD45RA+ naive T cells. Every receptor here comes from a human donor in good health. Some libraries in this study had Jurkat cell RNA spiked in.

The CDR3 spells CSASDSPINQPQHF. The CDR3 DNA sequence: TGCAGTGCGTCGGACAGCCCGATCAATCAGCCCCAGCATTTT. This chain connects TRBV20-1 to TRBJ1-5; the D gene is possibly TRBD1 (6 bases). The CDR3 runs 14 residues. The V and J ends lost 6 bases and 3 bases respectively, with 15 bases between them. Germline V gives CDR1 DFQATT, CDR2 SNEGSKA (reference sequence).

This chain connects TRBV7-9 to TRBJ2-7; possibly TRBD1 or TRBD2 for D (5 bases each). This CDR3 spans 14 amino acids. V was cut by 5 bases and J by 2 bases, with 13 bases left in between. Per germline, CDR1 SEHNR and CDR2 FQNEAQ (reference sequence). CDR3 sequence: CASSLPGPTYEQYF. CDR3 nucleotides: TGTGCCAGCAGCCTCCCGGGACCGACCTACGAGCAGTACTTC. The full variable domain, rest sourced from reference TRBV7-9 and TRBJ2-7, is DTGVSQNPRHKITKRGQNVTFRCDPISEHNRLYWYRQTLGQGPEFLTYFQNEAQLEKSRLLSDRFSAERPKGSFSTLEIQRTEQGDSAMYLCASSLPGPTYEQYFGPGTRLTVT.

Remarks on this clonotype: One end of the junction is discordant with germline, which a read error may explain. V is TRBV6-5 and J is TRBJ1-5; D gene unclear. The CDR3 loop spans 14 amino acids. CDR1 MNHEY and CDR2 SVGAGI come from the germline V gene. The CDR3 DNA reads TGTGCCAGCAGTTACTCGAACAGCAATCGGCCCCAGCATTTT. Amino acid sequence: CASSYSNSNRPQHF.

There are a few counts of this clonotype. V usage is TRBV6-5 and J usage is TRBJ2-2; D is unclear. The CDR3 length is 13 residues. CDR1 is MNHEY and CDR2 is SVGAGI in the germline V gene. The V end lost 4 bases, the J end lost 9 bases, and 12 bases lay between the germline ends. CDR3 DNA sequence: TGTGCCAGCAGTTCGAATAGTGGTCGGGAGCTGTTTTTT. It codes for CASSSNSGRELFF.

On this clonotype itself: This may come from a read error, since a much larger clone is one base off. The genes are TRBV2 and TRBJ2-2; the D call may be TRBD1 or TRBD2 (5 bases each). The germline gives CDR1 SNHLY, CDR2 FYNNEI. CDR3 length: 12 residues. CDR3 sequence (DNA): TGTGCCAGCTCCTGGGGCACCGGGGAGCTGTCTTTT. It specifies CASSWGTGELSF.

The V gene is TRBV20-1, the J gene TRBJ1-6; a weak D match, TRBD1 (5 bases). Germline CDR1 reads DFQATT; CDR2 reads SNEGSKA (reference sequence). Between the trimmed V and J ends, which lost 4 bases and 5 bases, there was a span of 9 bases. CDR3 length equals 13 residues. CDR3 in amino acids: CSATGRNNSPLHF. CDR3 sequence (DNA): TGCAGTGCTACGGGACGGAATAATTCACCCCTCCACTTT.

DNA for the CDR3: TGTGCCAGTAGTATTGTTGGAGGGGATGCCAGCACAGATACGCAGTATTTT. It specifies CASSIVGGDASTDTQYF. The J gene is TRBJ2-3, the V gene TRBV19; perhaps TRBD2 as D (6 bases). Deletions cut 3 bases from V and 0 bases from J, with 16 bases between. There are 17 residues in the CDR3. The germline V gene has CDR1 LNHDA and CDR2 SQIVND (reference sequence).

This rearrangement joins TRBV30 to TRBJ1-2; maybe TRBD1 (6 bases). The CDR3 has 19 amino acids. Trimming stripped 0 bases from V and 2 bases from J, with 25 bases between. Germline values: CDR1 GTSNPN, CDR2 SVGIG (reference sequence). This chain's CDR3 is CAWSVRGLRENRKNYGYTF. CDR3 coding DNA: TGTGCCTGGAGTGTACGGGGGCTGCGCGAGAACAGAAAAAACTATGGCTACACCTTC.

The genes are TRBV7-9 and TRBJ2-7; 8 nucleotides match TRBD1. This CDR3 has 16 amino acids. Trimming removed 5 bases from V and 0 bases from J; junction bases left unmatched: 9. The germline CDR1 and CDR2 sequences are SEHNR and FQNEAQ (reference sequence). The CDR3 DNA follows: TGTGCCAGCAGCGATCCGAAACAGGGGGTCTCCTACGAGCAGTACTTC. The encoded protein is CASSDPKQGVSYEQYF.

J is TRBJ2-7 and V is TRBV6-5; 10 bases line up with TRBD1. V dropped 2 bases and J dropped 3; count of bases not matched to a gene: 1. Germline values: CDR1 MNHEY, CDR2 SVGAGI. The CDR3 is 14 residues long. CDR3 in amino acids: CASSYDRGHYEQYF. The CDR3 DNA follows: TGTGCCAGCAGTTACGACAGGGGGCACTACGAGCAGTACTTC.

V usage is TRBV7-6 and J usage is TRBJ2-1, with a tentative D call TRBD1 (6 bases). Germline loops: CDR1 SGHVS, CDR2 FNYEAQ. CDR3 size: 17 residues. Trimming pared 1 base from V and 0 bases from J, leaving 13 bases between. The DNA of the CDR3 is TGTGCCAGCAGCTTAGAAGCAGGGACAAGCTCCTACAATGAGCAGTTCTTC. This encodes CASSLEAGTSSYNEQFF.

This clonotype was picked up a small number of times. The genes are TRBV9 and TRBJ1-1; no definite D call. The germline V gene has CDR1 SGDLS and CDR2 YYNGEE. The CDR3 is 16 residues long. Trimming took off 0 bases at V and 1 base at J, with 13 bases between the two ends. In DNA, the CDR3 is TGTGCCAGCAGCGTAGACGGAGGGCATCAGAACACTGAAGCTTTCTTT. It is translated as CASSVDGGHQNTEAFF.

This clonotype showed up just a few times. The chain combines TRBV7-6 with TRBJ2-7, with D possibly matching TRBD2 (6 bases). Trimming took off 5 bases at V and 7 bases at J, with 15 bases between the two ends. Germline V gene data show CDR1 as SGHVS and CDR2 as FNYEAQ. CDR3 size: 13 residues. CDR3 nucleotide sequence: TGTGCCAGCAGCCGGGACTCAACGGGGGAGCAGTACTTC. As protein: CASSRDSTGEQYF.

About this clonotype itself: A much larger clone is a single base away; this may be a read error. The J gene is TRBJ2-7, the V gene TRBV3-1; a weak D match, TRBD1 (6 bases). Germline V gene data show CDR1 as LGHDT and CDR2 as YNNKEL (reference sequence). The CDR3 totals 11 residues. CDR3 nucleotides: TGTGCCTGCAAGGACAGTAGCTCGTTTTGGTTC. This codes for CACKDSSSFWF.

This clonotype showed up just a few times. The V gene is TRBV30, the J gene TRBJ1-1; unclear D gene. The germline V and J ends were trimmed by 7 bases and 1 base, with 13 bases remaining between them. The CDR3 is 13 residues long. CDR1 is GTSNPN, CDR2 SVGIG, per germline (reference sequence). The CDR3 DNA follows: TGTGCCTCCCTACTACCACCGAACACTGAAGCTTTCTTT. Protein sequence: CASLLPPNTEAFF.